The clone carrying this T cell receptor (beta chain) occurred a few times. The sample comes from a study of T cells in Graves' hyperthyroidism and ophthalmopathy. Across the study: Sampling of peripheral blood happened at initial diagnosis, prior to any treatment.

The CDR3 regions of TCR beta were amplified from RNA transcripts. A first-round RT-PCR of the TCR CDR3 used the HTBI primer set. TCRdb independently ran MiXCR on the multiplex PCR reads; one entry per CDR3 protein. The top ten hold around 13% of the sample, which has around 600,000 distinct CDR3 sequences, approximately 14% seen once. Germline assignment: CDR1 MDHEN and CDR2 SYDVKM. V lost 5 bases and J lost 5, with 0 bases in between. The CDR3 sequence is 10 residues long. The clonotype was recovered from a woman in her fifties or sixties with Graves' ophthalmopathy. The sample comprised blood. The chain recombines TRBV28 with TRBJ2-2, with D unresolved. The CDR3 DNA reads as TGTGCCAGCAGTACCGGGGAGCTGTTTTTT. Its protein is CASSTGELFF.